This record looks at one T cell receptor (beta chain) sequence and its context. No antigen is known for it. No base quality information exists; no much larger clone differs at one position. Preparation of the library involved PCR. This sample was sequenced with an Illumina HiSeq 2500. TCR library preparation used molecular barcoding, with unique molecular identifiers applied to normalize quantification of the TCRbeta repertoire. Through fastp at Q25 and MiXCR, TCRdb rebuilt clones from the public reads, retaining in-frame beta chains. Rows are unified per CDR3 protein, each entry keeping the most common DNA and genes. This sample holds hundreds of thousands of distinct CDR3 sequences; around 12% were observed only once. Together, the top ten hold 0.79% of the sample. The junction shows trimming of 3 bases on V and 2 bases on J, and the gene matches do not reach 5 bases of it. The germline V gene specifies SGDLS as CDR1 and YYNGEE as CDR2. Including the terminal cysteine and phenylalanine, the CDR3 comprises 15 residues. Just the 45-base CDR3 DNA is kept, in frame starting at base 1.

Explained via the paper, the treatment or condition label denotes: allogeneic hematopoietic cell transplantation with graft depleted of TCRalphabeta T cells and CD19 B cells. The transplant recipients were children given TCRalphabeta/CD19-depleted allogeneic hematopoietic cell grafts. The data derive from a study of T-cell reconstitution after alpha-beta-depleted transplantation in children (dated by TCRdb to 2016 to 2017). General notes on the study: T-cell immune reconstitution after TCRalphabeta/CD19-depleted allogeneic hematopoietic cell transplantation in children was quantitatively tracked in the study by means of TCR repertoire profiling.

Study-level results and caveats: In some patients, the high TCRbeta diversity seen at day 60 was put down to recipient T cells and intrathymic progenitors that had survived conditioning. Apparently early alphabetaT-cell count recovery about two months after transplant reportedly relied on only several hundred rapidly expanded clones derived from non-depleted graft cells. Over subsequent months, a decline in hyperexpanded clone frequencies was noted, and after one year, T-cell counts and TCRbeta diversity were mostly ascribed to newly produced T cells.

This receptor chain uses TRBV9 and TRBJ2-7, with 10 middle bases fitting TRBD2. This clonotype was obtained from a girl aged 2 to 10 with congenital amegakaryocytic thrombocytopenia, due to receive a stem cell transplant. Sample: PBMCs, taken before TCRalphabeta/CD19-depleted stem cell transplant. CDR3 protein: CASSEGLAETYEQYF. The DNA reads TGTGCCAGCAGCGAAGGACTAGCGGAAACCTACGAGCAGTACTTC.